The 13 T cell receptor beta chains reported below all come from one sample, sequenced in a study of T-cell memory formation after mild COVID-19. TCRdb itself ran the 5' RACE reads through MiXCR, one entry per CDR3 protein. This table holds 170,000 or so distinct CDR3 sequences, 20% to 25% found once. The source material was PBMCs or a T cell subset sorted from them (not recorded which). The receptors come from an adult woman who had mild COVID-19 (a few samples of this study predate the infection). Cell type and time point are not known.

This chain connects TRBV7-8 to TRBJ1-4; no clear D gene. The CDR3 loop spans 16 amino acids. V lost 2 bases, J lost 3 bases, and 13 bases lay in between. The germline V gene encodes CDR1 SGHVS and CDR2 FQNEAQ. CDR3 coding DNA: TGTGCCAGCAGCTTAAGAAGGGCTCTGGCTAATGAAAAACTGTTTTTT. Translation gives CASSLRRALANEKLFF.

This clonotype was seen a handful of times. This sequence joins TRBV9 and TRBJ1-4; weak D call: TRBD1 (6 bases). V lost 4 bases and J 0 bases, leaving 16 bases between the germline ends. Germline V lookup: CDR1 SGDLS, CDR2 YYNGEE. CDR3 length: 17 amino acids. CDR3 in DNA: TGTGCCAGCAGCCGTATGGGGGGCCCTACAACTAATGAAAAACTGTTTTTT. It specifies CASSRMGGPTTNEKLFF.

This clonotype is termed medium-sized. This rearrangement joins TRBV7-8 to TRBJ2-3; D remains unclear. V was pared by 5 bases and J by 0 bases, with 18 bases between. CDR1 SGHVS and CDR2 FQNEAQ come from the germline V gene. The CDR3 totals 17 residues. This chain's CDR3 is CASSGPLTATSTDTQYF. The CDR3 DNA reads as TGTGCCAGCAGCGGGCCCTTGACGGCGACTAGCACAGATACGCAGTATTTT.

V and J are TRBV27 and TRBJ2-7; tentative D call: TRBD2 (6 bases). In germline, CDR1 is MNHEY, CDR2 SMNVEV (reference sequence). CDR3 length equals 14 residues. V was cut by 2 bases and J by 6 bases, with 14 bases left in between. The CDR3 DNA is TGTGCCAGCAGTTTAGGTCGGTTCGGGGGCGAGCAGTACTTC. Its translation is CASSLGRFGGEQYF.

The chain employs TRBV7-6 and TRBJ1-4; no definite D call. Germline assignment: CDR1 SGHVS and CDR2 FNYEAQ. V was trimmed by 5 bases and J by 6 bases, leaving 13 bases between them. The CDR3 is 14 amino acids. The CDR3 region has the DNA TGTGCCAGCAGCCCTACTTCGGCCTATGAAAAACTGTTTTTT. Its protein product is CASSPTSAYEKLFF.

J is TRBJ1-1 and V is TRBV27; 7 nucleotides agree with TRBD1. The trim removed 2 bases at V and 4 bases at J, leaving 7 bases unmatched. CDR1 is MNHEY and CDR2 is SMNVEV in the germline V gene (reference sequence). This CDR3 is 15 amino acids long. CDR3 protein: CASSLVRGDGTEAFF. CDR3 nucleotides: TGTGCCAGCAGTTTAGTCAGGGGGGATGGCACTGAAGCTTTCTTT.

The rearrangement joins TRBV11-2 to TRBJ2-5; 12 bases map to TRBD2. The germline V gene encodes CDR1 SGHAT and CDR2 FQNNGV. Trimming removed 1 base from V and 5 bases from J; junction bases left unmatched: 2. CDR3 length: 15 amino acids. The CDR3 protein is CASSLGTSGIETQYF. The CDR3 DNA sequence: TGTGCCAGCAGCTTAGGGACTAGCGGGATCGAGACCCAGTACTTC. The variable domain in full, completed from reference TRBV11-2 and TRBJ2-5, reads EAGVAQSPRYKIIEKRQSVAFWCNPISGHATLYWYQQILGQGPKLLIQFQNNGVVDDSQLPKDRFSAERLKGVDSTLKIQPAKLEDSAVYLCASSLGTSGIETQYFGPGTRLLVL.

This clonotype was observed a few times. The chain combines TRBV5-4 with TRBJ2-1; 9 bases are a match to TRBD1. This CDR3 is 14 amino acids long. Per the germline V gene, CDR1 is SGHNT and CDR2 is YYREEE (reference sequence). Trimming cost V 4 bases and J 9 bases; bases outside gene matches: 8. The CDR3 nucleotides are TGTGCCAGCAGCCCGTGGACAGGGGTCGGTGAGCAGTTCTTC. Encoded protein: CASSPWTGVGEQFF. The variable domain in full, with the rest retrieved from reference TRBV5-4 and TRBJ2-1, is ETGVTQSPTHLIKTRGQQVTLRCSSQSGHNTVSWYQQALGQGPQFIFQYYREEENGRGNFPPRFSGLQFPNYSSELNVNALELDDSALYLCASSPWTGVGEQFFGPGTRLTVL.

The CDR3: CASSPRTSETQYF. The DNA of the CDR3 is TGTGCCAGCAGCCCGAGGACCTCTGAGACCCAGTACTTC. The V call is TRBV9, the J call TRBJ2-5; D ambiguous. The V gene's germline CDR1 is SGDLS and CDR2 YYNGEE. This CDR3 has 13 residues. V gave up 4 bases and J gave up 5 bases, with 12 bases separating them.

The V call is TRBV29-1, the J call TRBJ2-2; D is uncertain. V was pared by 4 bases and J by 3 bases, with 9 bases between. CDR1 SQVTM and CDR2 ANQGSEA come from the germline V gene. The CDR3 is 13 residues long. The CDR3 here is CSVGSADTGELFF. CDR3 in DNA: TGCAGCGTTGGAAGCGCGGACACCGGGGAGCTGTTTTTT.

The chain joins TRBV19 to TRBJ1-2; 12 nucleotides agree with TRBD1. Germline lookup yields CDR1 LNHDA and CDR2 SQIVND (reference sequence). V lost 5 bases, J lost 3 bases, and 4 bases stayed unmatched. The CDR3 is 15 residues long. CDR3 region: CASSLGQGAHYGYTF. The CDR3 bases are TGTGCCAGTAGTTTGGGACAGGGGGCTCACTATGGCTACACCTTC.

V gene TRBV11-2 combines with J gene TRBJ1-2, with 8 bases fitting TRBD1. The J segment lost 8 bases and the V segment lost 0 bases, leaving 14 bases of the junction unmatched. CDR1 is SGHAT and CDR2 is FQNNGV in the germline V gene. The CDR3 spans 17 residues. CDR3 nucleotide sequence: TGTGCCAGCAGCTTAGAATATGTTTCAGGGGGCGCGGAAGGCTACACCTTC. Residues: CASSLEYVSGGAEGYTF.

The chain has TRBV4-1 and TRBJ1-1; maybe TRBD1 (6 bases). The CDR3 spans 15 residues. V dropped 4 bases and J dropped 1 base, with 13 bases sitting between them. Germline CDR1 and CDR2: MGHRA and YSYEKL. CDR3 sequence (DNA): TGCGCCAGCAGCCCCTCCGCGGGACAGAACACTGAAGCTTTCTTT. It translates to CASSPSAGQNTEAFF.